The 14 T cell receptor beta chains below come from one sample, sequenced in a study of blood T cell repertoires in COVID-19. This table comes from immunoSEQ multiplex PCR, and its TCRdb copy is limited to in-frame clones, with some not included. The data hold 240,000 or so clones, with around 84% observed a single time. Sequencing used peripheral blood. The receptors come from a woman aged 70 to 79 with active or convalescent COVID-19.

This clone was observed a few times. The chain carries TRBV7-2 and TRBJ2-2; D perhaps matches TRBD1 (5 bases). The CDR3 covers 15 residues. CDR1 is SGHTA, CDR2 FQGNSA, per germline. The V end was cut by 1 base, the J end by 4 bases, with 10 bases between. In DNA, the CDR3 is TGTGCCAGCAGCTTAGTTGGGGCTCCCACCGGGGAGCTGTTTTTT. This gives the protein CASSLVGAPTGELFF.

This clone was counted once. This chain uses TRBV6-4 with TRBJ2-5, with 8 bases identical to TRBD1. This CDR3 region has 13 residues. Per the germline V gene, CDR1 is MRHNA and CDR2 is SNTAGT. J gave up 5 bases and V 6 bases, and 5 bases lay outside the gene matches. This CDR3 is CASSRGLGETQYF. Written as DNA, the CDR3 is TGTGCCAGCAGCAGGGGGCTGGGGGAGACCCAGTACTTC.

This clone was seen just once. The chain couples TRBV4-1 to TRBJ1-5, with TRBD1 identical over 8 bases. This CDR3 is 16 amino acids long. The junction had 9 bases not matched to a gene; V was cut back by 5 bases and J by 3 bases. Looked up from germline, CDR1 is MGHRA and CDR2 is YSYEKL. The CDR3 sequence is CASSFNQGANNQPQHF. CDR3 coding DNA: TGCGCCAGCAGCTTTAACCAGGGGGCTAACAATCAGCCCCAGCATTTT.

The chain uses TRBV5-5 and TRBJ1-1, with 9 bases aligning to TRBD1. Trimming at V came to 5 bases and at J to 8 bases, leaving 7 bases not matched to a gene. Germline V lookup: CDR1 SGHKS, CDR2 YYEKEE (reference sequence). CDR3 length: 13 amino acids. CDR3 bases: TGTGCCAGCAGGTCGTCCGACAGGGGGGAAGCTTTCTTT. Translating gives CASRSSDRGEAFF.

The chain recombines TRBV19 with TRBJ1-4, with 8 bases matching TRBD1. V was pared by 0 bases and J by 1 base, with 7 bases of the junction left unmatched. Looked up from germline, CDR1 is LNHDA and CDR2 is SQIVND (reference sequence). This CDR3 is 18 amino acids long. The CDR3 DNA reads as TGTGCCAGTAGTATAGATCAAGACAGGGGAATAACTAATGAAAAACTGTTTTTT. Translated: CASSIDQDRGITNEKLFF.

The V gene is TRBV29-1, the J gene TRBJ1-3; D uncertain. The CDR3 loop spans 11 amino acids. V shed 3 bases and J shed 4 bases, with 4 bases lying between them. Germline V gene data show CDR1 as SQVTM and CDR2 as ANQGSEA. CDR3 in amino acids: CSVERGNTIYF. Here the CDR3 DNA reads TGCAGCGTTGAGCGGGGAAACACCATATATTTT.

The chain uses TRBV5-1 and TRBJ2-3; possibly TRBD2 for D (5 bases). The CDR3 runs 14 residues. Between the trimmed V and J ends, which lost 1 base and 1 base, there was a span of 7 bases. In germline, CDR1 is SGHRS, CDR2 YFSETQ. Here the CDR3 DNA reads TGCGCCAGCAGCTTGACAGCGGGCACAGATACGCAGTATTTT. Translated, it gives CASSLTAGTDTQYF.

The V call is TRBV11-3, the J call TRBJ2-1; TRBD2 matches 11 bases. Germline loops: CDR1 SGHNT, CDR2 YENEEA. After removal of 5 bases from V and 2 bases from J, the junction contained 5 bases not matched to a gene. The CDR3 sequence is 16 residues long. The CDR3 coding sequence is TGTGCCAGCAGCCTTCTTAGCGGGGGGGCCTACAATGAGCAGTTCTTC. It codes for CASSLLSGGAYNEQFF.

The gene calls are TRBV14 and TRBJ2-7; D is perhaps TRBD2 (7 bases). The ends were cut back, 4 bases at V and 3 bases at J, with 19 bases in the middle. Germline CDR1 SGHDN, CDR2 FVKESK. CDR3 size: 16 residues. CDR3 region: CASSLRGGARGYEQYF. The CDR3 nucleotides are TGTGCCAGCAGCCTAAGGGGGGGGGCGCGAGGCTACGAGCAGTACTTC.

The chain employs TRBV7-9 and TRBJ1-1, with unresolved D. Looked up from germline, CDR1 is SEHNR and CDR2 is FQNEAQ (reference sequence). The V gene lost 5 bases and the J gene lost 1 base, with 23 bases spanning the gap. This CDR3 is built from 18 residues. CDR3 in amino acids: CASSPNLSGRSPNTEAFF. CDR3 DNA: TGTGCCAGCAGCCCGAACCTTTCGGGGAGGTCCCCGAACACTGAAGCTTTCTTT. Full variable domain (outside the CDR3, taken from reference TRBV7-9 and TRBJ1-1): DTGVSQNPRHKITKRGQNVTFRCDPISEHNRLYWYRQTLGQGPEFLTYFQNEAQLEKSRLLSDRFSAERPKGSFSTLEIQRTEQGDSAMYLCASSPNLSGRSPNTEAFFGQGTRLTVV.

In its sample, this clone was seen once. The chain has TRBV6-2 or TRBV6-3 and TRBJ1-2; 9 bases line up with TRBD1. The CDR3 has 13 residues. The V gene's germline CDR1 is MNHEY and CDR2 SVGEGT. Losses at the gene ends were 6 bases for V and 7 bases for J; bases not matched to a gene: 6. CDR3 region: CASSRDRVSGYTF. The CDR3 nucleotides are TGTGCCAGCAGCCGGGACAGGGTGAGTGGCTACACCTTC.

The genes are TRBV10-1 and TRBJ1-1; D gene uncertain. Germline-derived CDR1 and CDR2 are WNHNN and SYGVQD (reference sequence). The CDR3 has 13 amino acids. Deletions cut 6 bases from V and 5 bases from J, with 13 bases between. The CDR3 loop is CASSLTSGTEAFF. As DNA, the CDR3 is TGCGCCAGCAGCCTCACCTCGGGGACTGAAGCTTTCTTT.

The chain has TRBV11-2 and TRBJ1-2, with D uncertain. CDR3 length equals 14 residues. V was shortened by 0 bases and J by 2 bases, with 7 bases between the two germline ends. CDR1 is SGHAT and CDR2 is FQNNGV in the germline V gene. This CDR3 reads CASSLEHQNYGYTF. In nucleotides, the CDR3 is TGTGCCAGCAGCTTAGAGCACCAGAACTATGGCTACACCTTC.

The rearrangement links TRBV5-1 to TRBJ2-5; perhaps TRBD1 as D (5 bases). CDR3 length: 13 residues. V was clipped by 0 bases and J by 8 bases, with 11 bases between them. The germline gives CDR1 SGHRS, CDR2 YFSETQ. CDR3 coding DNA: TGCGCCAGCAGCTTGGAAAGGGGCCTTACCCAGTACTTC. It specifies CASSLERGLTQYF.